Listed here is a single T cell receptor beta chain. This sample is drawn from a study of shared clonotypes between healthy human individuals. Germline V lookup: CDR1 SGHRS, CDR2 YFSETQ. The V and J ends lost 6 bases and 0 bases respectively, with 10 bases between them. CDR3 length: 14 amino acids. Clones were sequenced by immunoSEQ multiplex PCR, and TCRdb holds only the in-frame ones, with some missing. The repertoire holds millions of clones, with 90% to 95% as singletons. The clonotype was recovered from a man aged 18 to 29 in good health. The specimen sequenced was naive CD4+ T cells sorted from blood. As for subset: CD45RA+ positively selected. This sequence joins TRBV5-1 and TRBJ1-3; D call uncertain. CDR3 amino acids: CASTEGNSGNTIYF. The CDR3 DNA follows: TGCGCCAGCACTGAGGGTAACTCTGGAAACACCATATATTTT.